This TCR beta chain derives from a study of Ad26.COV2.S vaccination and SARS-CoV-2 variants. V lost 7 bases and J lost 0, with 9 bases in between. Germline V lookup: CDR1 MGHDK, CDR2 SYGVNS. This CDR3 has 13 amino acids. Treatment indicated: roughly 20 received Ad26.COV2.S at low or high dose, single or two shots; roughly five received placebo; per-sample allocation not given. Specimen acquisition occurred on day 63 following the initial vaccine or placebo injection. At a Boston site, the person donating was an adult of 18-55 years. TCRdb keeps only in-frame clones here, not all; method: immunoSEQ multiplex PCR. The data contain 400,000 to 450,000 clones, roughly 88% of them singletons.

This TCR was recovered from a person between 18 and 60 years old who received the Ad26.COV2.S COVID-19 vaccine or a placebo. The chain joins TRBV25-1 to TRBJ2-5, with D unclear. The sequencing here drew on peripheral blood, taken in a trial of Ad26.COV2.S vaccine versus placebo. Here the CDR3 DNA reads TGTGCCAGCAATGGGCCACACCAAGAGACCCAGTACTTC. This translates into CASNGPHQETQYF.